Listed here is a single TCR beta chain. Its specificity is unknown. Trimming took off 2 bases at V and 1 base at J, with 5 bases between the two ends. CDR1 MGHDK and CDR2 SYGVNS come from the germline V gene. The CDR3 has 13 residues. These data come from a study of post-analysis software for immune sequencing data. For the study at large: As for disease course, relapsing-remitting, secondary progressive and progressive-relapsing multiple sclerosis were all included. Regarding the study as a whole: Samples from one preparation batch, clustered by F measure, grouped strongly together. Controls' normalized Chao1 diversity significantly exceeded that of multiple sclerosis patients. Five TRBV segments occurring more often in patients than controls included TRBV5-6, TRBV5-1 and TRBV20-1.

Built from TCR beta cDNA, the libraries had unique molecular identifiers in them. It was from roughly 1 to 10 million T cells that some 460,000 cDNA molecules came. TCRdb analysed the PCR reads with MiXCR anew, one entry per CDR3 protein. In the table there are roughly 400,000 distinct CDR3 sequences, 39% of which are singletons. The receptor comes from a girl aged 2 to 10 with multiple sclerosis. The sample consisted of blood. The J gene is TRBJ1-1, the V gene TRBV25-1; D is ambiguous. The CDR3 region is CASSERENTEAFF. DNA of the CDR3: TGTGCCAGCAGTGAACGGGAGAACACTGAAGCTTTCTTT.